This T cell receptor beta chain was retrieved from a study of T cell responses to AZD1222 COVID-19 vaccine. Study-wide findings and caveats: In the spike-specific TCR repertoire, nearly half reportedly target unmutated variant regions. The donor group comprised mostly white British people and more females; the analysis possibly underestimated clonal diversity.

The CDR3 is 15 amino acids. Trimming took 3 bases from V and 6 from J, leaving 15 bases between them. The germline gives CDR1 LNHDA, CDR2 SQIVND (reference sequence). TCRdb keeps only in-frame clones here, not all; method: immunoSEQ multiplex PCR. Of 110,000 to 150,000 clones in the sample, 88% are singletons; the top ten hold around 3%. Details on this clone: The antigen is not known.

The sequencing here drew on peripheral blood, taken 28 days after the second AZD1222 dose. V is TRBV19 and J is TRBJ2-1; the D is unclear. The source is an adult who received the AZD1222 COVID-19 vaccine. This CDR3 reads CASSIGGLWGNEQFF. The DNA for the CDR3 is TGTGCCAGTAGTATTGGTGGCCTTTGGGGCAATGAGCAGTTCTTC.